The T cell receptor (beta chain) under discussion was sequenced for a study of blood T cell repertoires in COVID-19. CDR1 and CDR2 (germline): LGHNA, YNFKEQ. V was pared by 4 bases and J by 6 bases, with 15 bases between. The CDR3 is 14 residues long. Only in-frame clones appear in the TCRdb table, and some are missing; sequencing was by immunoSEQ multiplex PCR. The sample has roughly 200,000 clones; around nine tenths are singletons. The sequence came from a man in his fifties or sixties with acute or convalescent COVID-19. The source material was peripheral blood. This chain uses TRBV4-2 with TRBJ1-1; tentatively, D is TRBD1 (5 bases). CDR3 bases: TGTGCCAGCAGCCCGACAGCTCTCCTGGCTGAAGCTTTCTTT. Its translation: CASSPTALLAEAFF.